This T cell receptor beta chain comes out of a study of blood T cell repertoires in COVID-19. Looking at the study overall: T cells, B-cell-depleted T cells, or PBMCs supplied cDNA or gDNA.

This CDR3 has 15 residues. Germline V CDR1 and CDR2: SGDLS, YYNGEE. J was trimmed by 4 bases and V by 3 bases; bases with no gene match: 9. Assay used: immunoSEQ multiplex PCR; TCRdb lists only in-frame clones, some missing. The data contain 300,000 or so clones, about 90% of them singletons. The chain employs TRBV9 and TRBJ1-2; 7 nucleotides agree with TRBD1. Sequencing input: peripheral blood. This TCR was sampled from a man aged 18-30 years who had recovered from COVID-19. This chain's CDR3 is CASSGLGTVSYGYTF. Here the CDR3 DNA reads TGTGCCAGCAGCGGTCTTGGGACAGTCAGCTATGGCTACACCTTC.